The present T cell receptor beta chain was sequenced within a study of CD8+ T cells in alopecia areata (dated by TCRdb to between 2017 and 2018). Notes on the research overall: The study used high-throughput TCRbeta sequencing to examine T cell clonal expansion in alopecia areata, in both the C3H/HeJ mouse model and human patients. RNA came from the PAXgene miRNA kit for fixed scalp, the miRNeasy kit for PBMCs, and the RNeasy kit for mouse skin. Amplification of TCRbeta CDR3 regions was done by immunoSEQ multiplex PCR using 35 Vbeta forward primers and 13 Jbeta reverse primers. Scalp clonality was compared across normal scalp (n=4), patchy alopecia areata scalp (n=8), and alopecia totalis/universalis scalp (n=8). Scalp tissue and sorted CD4+ and CD8+ peripheral blood T cells from patchy and totalis/universalis alopecia areata patients and from healthy controls were covered by human TCRbeta sequencing. Study-wide conclusions, independent of this receptor: Resident alphabeta T cells in normal human skin are also sequenced, complicating scalp TCR repertoire analysis, unlike mouse skin dominated by gammadelta T cells. Lesional scalp, especially in alopecia totalis/universalis, showed higher clonality and more expanded CD8+ clones than normal scalp, suggesting antigenic drive. Shared TCR sequences between patients were less evident than in mice, which may be partly attributable to HLA diversity in the patient population.

Library preparation was by the immunoSEQ multiplex PCR assay. RNA was extracted from all samples and reverse transcribed into cDNA, which served as template for TCR sequencing. SuperScript III was used to make first-strand cDNA, primed with a 2:1 mix of oligo-dT and random hexamers. A synthetic immune receptor repertoire was used to assess amplification bias, and residual bias was removed computationally. Turning to the authors' computational methods: Raw reads were preprocessed to remove errors, and CDR3 was defined according to IMGT conventions as the region from the conserved cysteine to phenylalanine. To get clonality, Shannon entropy was normalized by log2 of the number of productive unique TCRs and the result was subtracted from 1. Whether scalp clones were CD4 or CD8 was inferred by matching scalp TCRbeta sequences against CD4 and CD8 repertoires sorted from blood. The immuneACCESS repertoire file appears here via TCRdb, limited to in-frame rearrangements. These files lack a portion of the clones; in checked studies, under half of the deficit traces to unresolved V genes, and the cause of the others is not known. V and J calls and clone size are those listed in that table; D and trimming were worked out from the DNA. For this sample the table gives 90,000 to 120,000 clones, of which approximately 63% were detected only once. 20% to 25% of the sample is held by the ten biggest clonotypes.

The germline V gene supplies CDR1 SGHDN and CDR2 FVKESK. From the cysteine through the phenylalanine, the CDR3 covers 14 amino acids. The CDR3 DNA has 42 bases and is translated from base 1. V and J are truncated by 5 bases and 3 bases respectively, leaving an intervening sequence of 11 bases. Turning to this clone: There is no known antigen for this receptor. It has no much larger one-base neighbor in the sample; base qualities were not kept.

After PBMCs were isolated by density centrifugation and stained for CD3, CD4 and CD8, a FACSAria was used to sort CD4+ and CD8+ T cells. Scalp biopsies and blood samples were provided by unaffected controls. The chain employs TRBV14 and TRBJ2-1, with TRBD2 as a weak D call on 6 bases. This TCR came from a human donor in good health. The sequencing input was CD8+ T cells sorted from blood. Read as DNA, the sequence is TGTGCCAGCAGCTGGCCGGGACTCTACAATGAGCAGTTCTTC. It encodes CASSWPGLYNEQFF.